Listed below are T cell receptor beta chains from one sample, sequenced in a study of blood T cell repertoires in COVID-19. Generated by immunoSEQ multiplex PCR, the TCRdb table keeps only in-frame clones and is missing some. The repertoire includes about 180,000 clones, 80% to 90% of them detected once, and around 9.5% sits in the top ten. Sequenced sample: PBMCs or T cells enriched from blood (not recorded which). The receptors come from a young woman who had recovered from COVID-19. CDR3s include the opening cysteine and the closing phenylalanine or tryptophan. A D gene is named only where the DNA matches it firmly. Not every row has a clone size; where given, it reads once, few, many or a size class.

clone size,J gene,V gene,D gene,CDR3 protein,CDR3 DNA
-,TRBJ1-1,TRBV5-4,-,CASSSQGFVNTEAFF,TGTGCCAGCAGCTCCCAGGGGTTTGTGAACACTGAAGCTTTCTTT
few,TRBJ1-2,TRBV19,-,CASSIDQGPADRRSYGYTF,TGTGCCAGTAGTATAGATCAGGGGCCGGCGGACCGGAGGAGCTATGGCTACACCTTC
few,TRBJ1-2,TRBV7-3,-,CASSLRAAGRDGYTF,TGTGCCAGCAGCTTAAGGGCGGCGGGTAGGGATGGCTACACCTTC
-,TRBJ1-3,TRBV19,-,CASQTGSSGNTIYF,TGTGCCTCACAAACAGGGAGCTCTGGAAACACCATATATTTT
-,TRBJ2-1,TRBV5-4,TRBD2,CASSLGGTSGNNEQFF,TGTGCCAGCAGCTTGGGGGGGACTAGCGGGAACAATGAGCAGTTCTTC
-,TRBJ1-5,TRBV28,TRBD1,CASSGTGVQPQHF,TGTGCCAGCAGCGGGACAGGGGTTCAGCCCCAGCATTTT
-,TRBJ2-2,TRBV9,-,CASSPLSTGELFF,TGTGCCAGCAGCCCCCTGTCGACCGGGGAGCTGTTTTTT
-,TRBJ2-1,TRBV25-1,TRBD2,CASSDLGLALPYNEQFF,TGTGCCAGCAGTGACCTCGGACTAGCGCTTCCCTACAATGAGCAGTTCTTC
-,TRBJ2-7,TRBV5-1,-,CASSLDGQAYEQYF,TGCGCCAGCAGCTTGGATGGTCAGGCCTACGAGCAGTACTTC
-,TRBJ2-7,TRBV9,TRBD2,CASSLGGGAYEQYF,TGTGCCAGCAGCCTGGGTGGGGGGGCCTACGAGCAGTACTTC
-,TRBJ1-4,TRBV28,-,CASSLQGLGEKLFF,TGTGCCAGCAGCTTACAGGGTTTGGGGGAAAAACTGTTTTTT
-,TRBJ1-1,TRBV5-1,TRBD1,CASSFLDRTEAFF,TGCGCCAGCAGCTTCCTGGACAGGACTGAAGCTTTCTTT
-,TRBJ2-5,TRBV28,TRBD2,CASSPGGKETQYF,TGTGCCAGCAGCCCGGGGGGGAAAGAGACCCAGTACTTC
-,TRBJ1-1,TRBV27,TRBD1,CASSLGQAFTEAFF,TGTGCCAGCAGCCTGGGACAGGCGTTCACTGAAGCTTTCTTT
-,TRBJ1-5,TRBV7-8,TRBD1,CASSLEGDRGLDPQHF,TGTGCCAGCAGCTTAGAGGGCGACAGGGGACTTGATCCCCAGCATTTT
-,TRBJ1-1,TRBV28,TRBD1,CASSPQGGDTEAFF,TGTGCCAGCAGTCCCCAAGGGGGCGACACTGAAGCTTTCTTT
-,TRBJ1-3,TRBV2,-,CASSEGTASGNTIYF,TGTGCCAGCAGTGAAGGGACAGCCTCTGGAAACACCATATATTTT
-,TRBJ1-5,TRBV24-1,-,CATSDWGLGPQHF,TGTGCCACCAGTGATTGGGGGCTTGGGCCCCAGCATTTT
-,TRBJ1-2,TRBV28,-,CASSSYGKNGYTF,TGTGCCAGCAGTAGTTACGGGAAAAATGGCTACACCTTC
-,TRBJ2-1,TRBV28,TRBD2,CASRTAGLAESYNEQFF,TGTGCCAGCAGAACCGCAGGACTAGCGGAGTCCTACAATGAGCAGTTCTTC